Listed below are T cell receptor beta chains from one sample, sequenced in a study of blood T cell repertoires in COVID-19. Using immunoSEQ multiplex PCR, the repertoire was profiled, and TCRdb retains in-frame clones only, with some absent. This sample has about 160,000 clones, with about 90% found just once. Sequences were obtained from peripheral blood. All receptors come from a young man with COVID-19, enrolled during active disease. CDR3s include the opening cysteine and the closing phenylalanine or tryptophan. A D gene is named only where the DNA matches it firmly. Some rows have no size entry. The others give once, few or many, or a class for an expanded clone.

j_call clone_size v_call d_call cdr3_aa cdr3_nt
TRBJ1-2 - TRBV27 - CASRRNGVPNHGHPNSYTF TGTGCCAGCAGAAGAAACGGAGTTCCCAACCATGGACACCCTAATAGCTACACCTTC
TRBJ1-2 once TRBV10-3 - CAISFDRHFYGYTF TGTGCCATCAGCTTCGACAGGCACTTCTATGGCTACACCTTC
TRBJ1-2 - TRBV7-2 TRBD1 CASSFGTGYYGYTF TGTGCCAGCAGCTTCGGGACAGGGTACTATGGCTACACCTTC
TRBJ2-3 - TRBV3-1/TRBV3-2 - CASSPRGSMDTQYF TGTGCCAGCAGCCCGCGGGGTAGCATGGATACGCAGTATTTT
TRBJ2-3 - TRBV9 - CASSVRSNTDTQYF TGTGCCAGCAGCGTTCGGTCAAACACAGATACGCAGTATTTT
TRBJ2-5 - TRBV7-3 TRBD2 CASSLLPGGGSETQYF TGTGCCAGCAGCCTCCTCCCGGGAGGAGGCTCGGAGACCCAGTACTTC
TRBJ1-5 once TRBV6-2/TRBV6-3 - CASSYSIAGYGNQPQHF TGTGCCAGCAGTTACTCGATTGCGGGTTATGGCAATCAGCCCCAGCATTTT
TRBJ2-7 - TRBV24-1 - CAVTRSSYEQYF TGTGCCGTCACGAGAAGCTCCTACGAGCAGTACTTC
TRBJ1-2 - TRBV6-2/TRBV6-3 - CASSLQVYGYTF TGTGCCAGCAGTTTGCAGGTTTATGGCTACACCTTC
TRBJ1-6 - TRBV2 - CASGSAAQALHF TGTGCCTCCGGTTCGGCTGCTCAGGCCCTCCACTTT
TRBJ1-2 - TRBV6-2/TRBV6-3 - CASSLDQGYGYTF TGTGCCAGCAGCCTTGACCAGGGCTATGGCTACACCTTC
TRBJ1-6 - TRBV7-9 TRBD1 CASSFDRGSSYNSPLHF TGTGCCAGCAGCTTTGACAGGGGAAGCTCCTATAATTCACCCCTCCACTTT
TRBJ1-5 - TRBV27 TRBD1 CASSPRDRGRNQPQHF TGTGCCAGCAGTCCAAGGGACAGGGGGCGAAATCAGCCCCAGCATTTT
TRBJ2-5 - TRBV29-1 TRBD1 CSVGQGFGETQYF TGCAGCGTGGGACAGGGGTTTGGGGAGACCCAGTACTTC
TRBJ2-6 - TRBV30 - CAWIRQGSGANVLTF TGTGCCTGGATACGCCAGGGGTCTGGGGCCAACGTCCTGACTTTC
TRBJ1-2 - TRBV6-5 - CASSWANYGYTF TGTGCCAGCAGCTGGGCGAACTATGGCTACACCTTC
TRBJ2-7 - TRBV11-2 TRBD1 CASSHGTEYEQYF TGTGCCAGCAGCCACGGGACAGAGTACGAGCAGTACTTC
TRBJ2-3 once TRBV10-3 TRBD2 CAISEVGGWTSGSTDTQYF TGTGCCATCAGTGAAGTAGGGGGCTGGACTAGCGGGAGCACAGATACGCAGTATTTT
TRBJ2-7 - TRBV6-5 - CASPPGVAKGEQYF TGTGCCAGCCCCCCCGGAGTAGCGAAGGGCGAGCAGTACTTC
TRBJ1-4 - TRBV11-1 - CASSPGDREKLFF TGTGCCAGCAGCCCAGGGGATCGGGAAAAACTGTTTTTT
TRBJ1-2 - TRBV9 TRBD1 CASSAGTEHGYTF TGTGCCAGCAGCGCCGGGACAGAACATGGCTACACCTTC
TRBJ1-1 - TRBV5-1 - CASSLIVHPNTEAFF TGCGCCAGCAGCTTGATCGTACACCCGAACACTGAAGCTTTCTTT
TRBJ2-1 once TRBV5-1 - CASSFLGGGQYNEQFF TGCGCCAGCAGCTTTCTAGGAGGGGGCCAATACAATGAGCAGTTCTTC
TRBJ1-3 - TRBV4-1 TRBD1 CASSQEQGRFGNTIYF TGCGCCAGCAGCCAAGAACAGGGGCGCTTTGGAAACACCATATATTTT
TRBJ1-1 - TRBV5-4 TRBD1 CASSLQGGGTEAFF TGTGCCAGCAGCTTACAGGGGGGGGGAACTGAAGCTTTCTTT
TRBJ2-2 - TRBV5-1 TRBD1 CASTGQGNTGELFF TGCGCCAGCACGGGACAGGGGAACACCGGGGAGCTGTTTTTT
TRBJ2-1 - TRBV29-1 TRBD2 CSTSGTDYNEQFF TGCAGCACTAGCGGCACAGACTACAATGAGCAGTTCTTC
TRBJ1-5 - TRBV9 - CASSVRPSEYSNQPQHF TGTGCCAGCAGCGTCCGTCCTTCAGAATATAGCAATCAGCCCCAGCATTTT
TRBJ1-5 once TRBV5-8 - CASSWSSGSQPQHF TGTGCCAGCAGCTGGTCGTCAGGGTCTCAGCCCCAGCATTTT
TRBJ2-7 - TRBV6-5 TRBD1 CASRRGTGGYEQYF TGTGCCAGCCGCCGTGGGACAGGGGGCTACGAGCAGTACTTC
TRBJ1-4 - TRBV27 TRBD1 CASSKTGSVEKLFF TGTGCCAGCAGTAAGACAGGGTCTGTCGAAAAACTGTTTTTT
TRBJ1-2 - TRBV5-4 TRBD1 CASSFGRGANYGYTF TGTGCCAGCAGCTTCGGCAGGGGGGCGAACTATGGCTACACCTTC
TRBJ1-4 - TRBV7-2 - CASSFRATNEKLFF TGTGCCAGCAGCTTCCGGGCAACTAATGAAAAACTGTTTTTT
TRBJ2-6 - TRBV30 - CAWGVGGSSGANVLTF TGTGCCTGGGGGGTTGGGGGGTCTTCTGGGGCCAACGTCCTGACTTTC
TRBJ2-7 - TRBV28 TRBD2 CASSPVPGRAVNEQYF TGTGCCAGCAGTCCGGTCCCCGGGAGGGCCGTCAACGAGCAGTACTTC
TRBJ2-1 - TRBV28 TRBD1 CASRPGGLTLRNEQFF TGTGCCAGCAGACCAGGGGGCTTGACGTTACGGAATGAGCAGTTCTTC